This TCR beta chain originates from a study of T cells after somatic rescue of genetic block. Germline V gives CDR1 SEHNR, CDR2 FQNEAQ (reference sequence). Deletions cut 2 bases from V and 1 base from J, with 8 bases between. CDR3 length: 14 residues. Sequenced by immunoSEQ multiplex PCR; TCRdb stores in-frame clones only, minus some. This table holds about 88,000 clones, about 87% found once. This clone has just one count. Source material: peripheral blood mononuclear cells (PBMCs). The V and J genes are TRBV7-9 and TRBJ1-1; a weak D match, TRBD1 (5 bases). This sequence originates from a woman aged 18-29 years. Written as DNA, the CDR3 is TGTGCCAGCAGCTTAATTACAGGGAACACTGAAGCTTTCTTT. This translates into CASSLITGNTEAFF.